This T cell receptor (beta chain) was sequenced in a study of blood T cell repertoires in COVID-19. Across the whole study: There were acute and convalescent COVID-19 samples, and they came from the United States, Italy and Spain.

Germline V gene sequence: CDR1 SQVTM, CDR2 ANQGSEA. Trimming took off 4 bases at V and 7 bases at J, with 13 bases between the two ends. The CDR3 length is 12 residues. Original handling: By means of reference gene primer amplification, nucleated cell counts were estimated. Method: immunoSEQ multiplex PCR; TCRdb's copy keeps in-frame clones and lacks some. Clone size and V and J calls were adopted from that table, with D and trimming inferred from the DNA. The sample shows roughly 70,000 clones, about four fifths of them seen only once. The TCR comes from a human donor in a cohort sampled during active COVID-19. The J gene is TRBJ1-2, the V gene TRBV29-1, with D perhaps TRBD1 (6 bases). Input material: peripheral blood. CDR3 sequence reads: CSVGGGAPGYTF. The DNA for the CDR3 is TGCAGCGTTGGTGGGGGGGCGCCTGGCTACACCTTC.